These T cell receptor beta chains were read from a single sample in a study of identical twins. TCRdb passed the 5' RACE reads through MiXCR, listing each CDR3 protein once. The data hold 550,000 to 700,000 distinct CDR3 sequences, with around 20% observed a single time. The data also belong to a second study, concerning T cells expressing NK-cell markers.

Specimen: PBMCs. Source of these receptors: a woman aged 18-29 years in good health. Both conserved end residues are part of each CDR3. A D gene is named only where the DNA matches it firmly. Expanded clones are given a class, and other clones once, few, many or no size at all.

V	J	size	D	DNA	CDR3
TRBV14	TRBJ2-1	few	-	TGTGCCAGCAGCCAAGATTGGAGGGGGGGCCCCAATGAGCAGTTCTTC	CASSQDWRGGPNEQFF
TRBV10-3	TRBJ2-3	once	TRBD2	TGTGCCATCAGTGAGACCCTTCAAGCGGGGGGTATCCCTTATTTT	CAISETLQAGGIPYF
TRBV10-3	TRBJ1-5	few	TRBD1	TGTGCCATCGGAGTAGGGGGCGGCAATCAGCCCCAGCATTTT	CAIGVGGGNQPQHF
TRBV9	TRBJ2-7	-	-	TGTGCCTCGACCCGGGGCAGCTTGTCCTACGAGCAGTACTTC	CASTRGSLSYEQYF
TRBV11-2	TRBJ2-2	-	-	TGTGCCAGCAGGAATCACGCGGCAGGGAACACCGGGGAGCTGTTTTTT	CASRNHAAGNTGELFF
TRBV20-1	TRBJ1-6	-	-	TGCAGTGCTAGCCGACAGAATTCACCCCTCCACTTT	CSASRQNSPLHF
TRBV6-5	TRBJ2-6	few	-	TGTGCCAGCAGTTACCCCTCCTCCCAAGGGGCCAACGTCCTGACTTTC	CASSYPSSQGANVLTF
TRBV12-5	TRBJ2-5	few	TRBD1	TGTGCTAGTGGTTTGTCACAGGGGCTCCAAGAGACCCAGTACTTC	CASGLSQGLQETQYF
TRBV7-9	TRBJ1-2	few	-	TGTGCCAGCACCCACGACAGGTTGACTTTCTATGGCTACACCTTC	CASTHDRLTFYGYTF
TRBV5-1	TRBJ2-3	many	TRBD2	TGCGCCAGCAGTAGCGGGGGAAGGGCCACAGATACGCAGTATTTT	CASSSGGRATDTQYF
TRBV29-1	TRBJ1-2	-	-	TGCAGCGTTGATCACGGCTACACCTTC	CSVDHGYTF
TRBV12-3/TRBV12-4	TRBJ2-1	many	TRBD2	TGTGCCAGCAGTTCTAGCGGGAGGGCAGGGGAGCAGTTCTTC	CASSSSGRAGEQFF
TRBV15	TRBJ2-1	-	-	TGTGCCACCAGCAGAGATTGGCCTTCTGGTGAGCAGTTCTTC	CATSRDWPSGEQFF
TRBV5-1	TRBJ2-5	few	TRBD2	TGCGCCAGCAGCTTGGCCCCGGGACTAGCGGAGGAGACCCAGTACTTC	CASSLAPGLAEETQYF
TRBV18	TRBJ2-1	few	TRBD2	TGTGCCAGCTCACGGGCCGTGGTAGCGGGGAATGAGCAGTTCTTC	CASSRAVVAGNEQFF
TRBV12-3/TRBV12-4	TRBJ2-7	few	TRBD2	TGTGCCAGCAGTTTAAGGGGCGGGGGGAAATACGAGCAGTACTTC	CASSLRGGGKYEQYF
TRBV24-1	TRBJ2-3	-	-	TGTGCCACCGGGGGTGAGACAGATACGCAGTATTTT	CATGGETDTQYF
TRBV20-1	TRBJ2-3	many	-	TGCAGTGCTAGTAGGGTAGCAGCCGATACGCAGTATTTT	CSASRVAADTQYF
TRBV10-3	TRBJ1-6	few	-	TGTGCCATCAGTGGCGGCTGGAATTCACCCCTCCACTTT	CAISGGWNSPLHF
TRBV20-1	TRBJ1-1	few	-	TGCAGTGCTAGCAGGGATGCGGACACTGAAGCTTTCTTT	CSASRDADTEAFF
TRBV6-5	TRBJ2-7	few	-	TGTGCCAGCAGTTACTCGACGGACTACGAGCAGTACTTC	CASSYSTDYEQYF
TRBV6-5	TRBJ2-2	few	TRBD2	TGTGCCAGCAGTTACGGACTAGCGGATAACACCGGGGAGCTGTTTTTT	CASSYGLADNTGELFF
TRBV10-1	TRBJ2-3	many	-	TGCGCCAGCAGGGGGTCTGGCACAGATACGCAGTATTTT	CASRGSGTDTQYF
TRBV9	TRBJ1-5	-	TRBD1	TGTGCCAGCAGCGTAGAGGCAGGGGGGGGGCCCCAGCATTTT	CASSVEAGGGPQHF
TRBV6-2/TRBV6-3	TRBJ2-3	-	-	TGTGCCAGCAGTCGGCTCCCAGTTACCGGAGATACGCAGTATTTT	CASSRLPVTGDTQYF
TRBV9	TRBJ2-7	few	TRBD1	TGTGCCAGCAGCCCCTCATCCGGGACAGACTACGAGCAGTACTTC	CASSPSSGTDYEQYF
TRBV7-9	TRBJ2-1	few	-	TGTGCCAGCAGCCCGCGGTTAGAGCAGTTCTTC	CASSPRLEQFF
TRBV14	TRBJ2-1	-	-	TGTGCCAGCAGCCAAGGCAGAATGGGGGGGCATTTCGATGAGCAGTTCTTC	CASSQGRMGGHFDEQFF
TRBV2	TRBJ2-5	-	TRBD2	TGTGCCAGCAGGGGGGGACTAGTTAAAGAGACCCAGTACTTC	CASRGGLVKETQYF
TRBV6-2/TRBV6-3	TRBJ2-5	few	TRBD2	TGTGCCAGCAGCCGTCGACTAGCGGGTGGTTTCCAAGAGACCCAGTACTTC	CASSRRLAGGFQETQYF
TRBV11-3	TRBJ1-5	-	TRBD1	TGTGCCAGCAGCTTATCCGGACAGGGGAATCAGCCCCAGCATTTT	CASSLSGQGNQPQHF